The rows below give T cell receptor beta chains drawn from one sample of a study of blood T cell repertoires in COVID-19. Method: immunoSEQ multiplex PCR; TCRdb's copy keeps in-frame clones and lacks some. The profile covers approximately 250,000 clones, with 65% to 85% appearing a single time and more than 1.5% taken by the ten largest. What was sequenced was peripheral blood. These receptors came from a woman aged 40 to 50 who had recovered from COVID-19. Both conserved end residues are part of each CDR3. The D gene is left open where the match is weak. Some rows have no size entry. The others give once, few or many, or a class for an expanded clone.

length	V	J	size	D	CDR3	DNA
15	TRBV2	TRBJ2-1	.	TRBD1	CASIGRDRIVNEQFF	TGTGCCAGCATCGGAAGGGACAGAATCGTTAATGAGCAGTTCTTC
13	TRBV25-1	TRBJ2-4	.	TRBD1	CASSESLTGGRYF	TGTGCCAGCAGTGAATCATTAACAGGGGGCCGGTACTTC
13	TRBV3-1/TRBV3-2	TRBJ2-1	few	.	CASSQHTGLGQFF	TGTGCCAGCAGCCAGCACACAGGGCTGGGGCAGTTCTTC
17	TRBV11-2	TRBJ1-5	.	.	CASSYPWRGGSNQPQHF	TGTGCCAGCAGCTACCCCTGGAGGGGGGGGAGCAATCAGCCCCAGCATTTT
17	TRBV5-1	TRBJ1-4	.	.	CASSVGQFLATNEKLFF	TGCGCCAGCAGCGTCGGACAGTTCTTAGCAACTAATGAAAAACTGTTTTTT
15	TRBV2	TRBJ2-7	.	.	CASSQVDRSSYEQYF	TGTGCCAGCAGTCAGGTAGACAGGAGCTCCTACGAGCAGTACTTC
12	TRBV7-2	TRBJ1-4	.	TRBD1	CASSQGEEKLFF	TGTGCCAGCAGTCAGGGGGAAGAAAAACTGTTTTTT
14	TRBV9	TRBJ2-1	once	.	CASSGAGWHEEQFF	TGTGCCAGCAGCGGAGCGGGCTGGCATGAGGAGCAGTTCTTC
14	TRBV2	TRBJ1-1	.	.	CASSVYQAQTEAFF	TGTGCCAGCAGTGTTTACCAGGCGCAAACTGAAGCTTTCTTT
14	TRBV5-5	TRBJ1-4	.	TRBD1	CASSPTGGVEKLFF	TGTGCCAGCAGCCCGACAGGGGGTGTTGAAAAACTGTTTTTT
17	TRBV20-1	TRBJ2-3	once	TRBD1	CSASPPQGTGAADTQYF	TGCAGTGCTAGTCCTCCCCAAGGGACAGGAGCAGCAGATACGCAGTATTTT
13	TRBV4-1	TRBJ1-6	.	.	CASRITGNSPLHF	TGCGCCAGCAGAATTACGGGGAATTCACCCCTCCACTTT
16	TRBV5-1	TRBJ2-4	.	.	CASSLVSGGPKNIQYF	TGCGCCAGCAGCTTGGTCTCCGGCGGGCCGAAAAACATTCAGTACTTC
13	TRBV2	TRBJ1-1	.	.	CASSDLRNTEAFF	TGTGCCAGCAGTGACCTGAGGAACACTGAAGCTTTCTTT
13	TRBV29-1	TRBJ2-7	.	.	CSVDANSPYEQYF	TGCAGCGTTGATGCTAACAGCCCCTACGAGCAGTACTTC
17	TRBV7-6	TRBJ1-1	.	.	CASSLSIRGQLNTEAFF	TGTGCCAGCAGCCTCTCAATAAGGGGCCAGCTAAACACTGAAGCTTTCTTT
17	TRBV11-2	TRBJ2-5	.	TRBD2	CASSPWTSGSAQETQYF	TGTGCCAGCAGCCCATGGACTAGCGGGAGCGCTCAAGAGACCCAGTACTTC
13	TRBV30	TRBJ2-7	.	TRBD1	CAWSVGQGYEQYF	TGTGCCTGGAGTGTGGGACAGGGCTACGAGCAGTACTTC
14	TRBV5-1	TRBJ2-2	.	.	CASSLQGPTGELFF	TGCGCCAGCAGCTTACAGGGTCCCACCGGGGAGCTGTTTTTT
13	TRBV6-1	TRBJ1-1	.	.	CASSEGPYTEAFF	TGTGCCAGCAGTGAAGGGCCATACACTGAAGCTTTCTTT
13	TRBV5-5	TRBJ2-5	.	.	CASTIGAQETQYF	TGTGCCAGCACAATAGGAGCCCAAGAGACCCAGTACTTC
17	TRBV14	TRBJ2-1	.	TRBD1	CASSSAEGDRGYNEQFF	TGTGCCAGCAGCTCCGCGGAGGGAGACAGGGGCTACAATGAGCAGTTCTTC
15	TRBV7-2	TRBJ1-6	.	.	CASSERQAKDSPLHF	TGTGCCAGCAGCGAGCGACAGGCGAAAGATTCACCCCTCCACTTT
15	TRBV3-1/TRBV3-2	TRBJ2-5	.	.	CASSQTSSSWETQYF	TGTGCCAGCAGCCAAACGAGTAGTAGTTGGGAGACCCAGTACTTC
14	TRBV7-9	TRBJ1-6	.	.	CASSLDSTLTPLHF	TGTGCCAGCAGCTTAGACAGTACCCTTACACCCCTCCACTTT
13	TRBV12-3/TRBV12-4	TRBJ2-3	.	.	CASSLRGTDTQYF	TGTGCCAGCAGTTTACGGGGTACAGATACGCAGTATTTT
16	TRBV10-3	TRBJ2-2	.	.	CAISDGGGVFPGELFF	TGTGCCATCAGTGATGGAGGGGGCGTATTTCCCGGGGAGCTGTTTTTT
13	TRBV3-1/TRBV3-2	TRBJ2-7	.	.	CASSPLDFYEQYF	TGTGCCAGCAGCCCCTTAGACTTTTACGAGCAGTACTTC
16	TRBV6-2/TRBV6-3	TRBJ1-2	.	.	CASSYSSGRGFYGYTF	TGTGCCAGCAGTTACTCGAGTGGCAGGGGCTTCTATGGCTACACCTTC
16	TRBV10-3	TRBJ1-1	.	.	CAIRSSAAGVDTEAFF	TGTGCCATCAGGTCTTCCGCCGCAGGTGTGGACACTGAAGCTTTCTTT
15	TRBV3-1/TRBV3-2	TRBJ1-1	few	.	CASSQVVVSNTEAFF	TGTGCCAGCAGCCAAGTTGTAGTGTCTAACACTGAAGCTTTCTTT
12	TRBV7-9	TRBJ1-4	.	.	CASSAVVEKLFF	TGTGCCAGCAGTGCAGTGGTGGAAAAACTGTTTTTT
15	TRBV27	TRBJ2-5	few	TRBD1	CASSHNDRAGETQYF	TGTGCCAGCAGCCATAACGACAGGGCGGGAGAGACCCAGTACTTC
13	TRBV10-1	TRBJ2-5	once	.	CASSEGQLETQYF	TGCGCCAGCAGTGAGGGACAGCTGGAGACCCAGTACTTC
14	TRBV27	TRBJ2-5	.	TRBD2	CASASGGHQETQYF	TGTGCCAGTGCTAGCGGGGGGCACCAAGAGACCCAGTACTTC
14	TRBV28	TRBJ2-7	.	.	CASSPPGLLNEQYF	TGTGCCAGCAGTCCCCCGGGTCTCTTGAACGAGCAGTACTTC
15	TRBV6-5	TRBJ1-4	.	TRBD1	CASSFPRGLNEKLFF	TGTGCCAGCAGTTTCCCTAGGGGGCTTAATGAAAAACTGTTTTTT
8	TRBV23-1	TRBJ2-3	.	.	CPTDTQYF	TGCCCTACAGATACGCAGTATTTT
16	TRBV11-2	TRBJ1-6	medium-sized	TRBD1	CASSLTGRSGNSPLHF	TGTGCCAGCAGCTTGACAGGGCGTTCGGGGAATTCACCCCTCCACTTT
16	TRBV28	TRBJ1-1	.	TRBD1	CASSSRQGPTYTEAFF	TGTGCCAGCAGTTCACGACAGGGCCCGACCTACACTGAAGCTTTCTTT
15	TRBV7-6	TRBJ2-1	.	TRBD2	CASSIERGPYNEQFF	TGTGCCAGCAGCATCGAGCGGGGGCCTTACAATGAGCAGTTCTTC
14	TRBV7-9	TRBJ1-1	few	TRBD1	CASSFTGGGTEAFF	TGTGCCAGCAGTTTTACAGGGGGAGGCACTGAAGCTTTCTTT
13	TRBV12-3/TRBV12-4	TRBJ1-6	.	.	CASSLNGDSPLHF	TGTGCCAGCAGTTTGAACGGGGATTCCCCCCTCCACTTT
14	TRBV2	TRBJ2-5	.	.	CASSEGRRGETQYF	TGTGCCAGCAGTGAAGGGCGCAGGGGCGAGACCCAGTACTTC
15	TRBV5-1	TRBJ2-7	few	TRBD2	CASSNPGLVRYEQYF	TGCGCCAGCAGCAACCCGGGACTAGTCCGCTACGAGCAGTACTTC
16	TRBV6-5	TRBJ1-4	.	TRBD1	CASSYRGGTTNEKLFF	TGTGCCAGCAGTTACCGAGGGGGCACAACTAATGAAAAACTGTTTTTT